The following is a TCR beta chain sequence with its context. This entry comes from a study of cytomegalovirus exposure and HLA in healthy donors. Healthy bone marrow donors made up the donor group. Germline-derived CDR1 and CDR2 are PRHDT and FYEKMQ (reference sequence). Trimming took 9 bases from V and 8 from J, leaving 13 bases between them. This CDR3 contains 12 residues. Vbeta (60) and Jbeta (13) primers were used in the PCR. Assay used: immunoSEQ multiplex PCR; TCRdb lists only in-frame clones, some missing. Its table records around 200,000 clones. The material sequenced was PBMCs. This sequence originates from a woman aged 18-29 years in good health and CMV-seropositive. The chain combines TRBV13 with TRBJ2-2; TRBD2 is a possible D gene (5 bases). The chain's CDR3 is CASGLLAGELFF. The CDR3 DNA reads TGTGCCAGTGGACTCTTGGCGGGGGAGCTGTTTTTT.